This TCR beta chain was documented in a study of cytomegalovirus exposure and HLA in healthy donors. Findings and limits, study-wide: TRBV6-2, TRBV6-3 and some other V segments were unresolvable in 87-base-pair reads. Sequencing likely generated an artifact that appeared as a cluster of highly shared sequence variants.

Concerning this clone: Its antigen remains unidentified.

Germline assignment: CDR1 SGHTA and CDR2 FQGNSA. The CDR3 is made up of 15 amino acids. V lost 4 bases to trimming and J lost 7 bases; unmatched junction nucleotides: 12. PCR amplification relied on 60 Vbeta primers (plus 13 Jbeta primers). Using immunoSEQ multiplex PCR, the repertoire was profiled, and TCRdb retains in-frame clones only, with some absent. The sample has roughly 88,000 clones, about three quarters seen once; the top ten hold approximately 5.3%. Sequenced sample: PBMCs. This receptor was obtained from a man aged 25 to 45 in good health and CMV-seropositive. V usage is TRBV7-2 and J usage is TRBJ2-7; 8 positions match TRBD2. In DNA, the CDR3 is TGTGCCAGCAGCTGGGCTAGCGGGCCCCAAAGGGAGCAGTACTTC. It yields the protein CASSWASGPQREQYF.